The present TCR beta chain was sequenced within a study of T cells in women clearing cervical HPV infection. Study as a whole: Controls were women whose single incident HPV16 infection cleared within 12 months without precancer or cancer. Only a few women had HLA typing results available. Study observations and caveats: TRBV6-7 abundance was lower in cases than controls (approximately 0.1% versus 0.17%).

Only in-frame clones appear in the TCRdb table, and some are missing; sequencing was by immunoSEQ multiplex PCR. This repertoire includes around 30,000 clones. A note on this clone: The antigen is undetermined. Coverage ceases 3 residues before the CDR3 finishes, and the germline J gene fills in the end.

Cervical HPV DNA detected by MY09/MY11 PCR, typed by dot-blot. The CDR3 runs to 16 residues. CDR1 and CDR2 (germline): SGHDN, FVKESK. V was pared by 1 base and J by 2 bases, with 11 bases between. V is TRBV14 and J is TRBJ2-2, with a weak D call TRBD2 (5 bases). Material: blood buffy coat. The TCR sequence derives from a woman aged 18-70 years with a cervical HPV16 infection that either progressed to CIN3+ or cleared (not recorded which). The part of the CDR3 DNA that was read is TGTGCCAGCAGCCAAGTACCCCGGGGAAACACCGGGGAG. It yields the protein CASSQVPRGNTGE. The whole CDR3 is CASSQVPRGNTGELFF.